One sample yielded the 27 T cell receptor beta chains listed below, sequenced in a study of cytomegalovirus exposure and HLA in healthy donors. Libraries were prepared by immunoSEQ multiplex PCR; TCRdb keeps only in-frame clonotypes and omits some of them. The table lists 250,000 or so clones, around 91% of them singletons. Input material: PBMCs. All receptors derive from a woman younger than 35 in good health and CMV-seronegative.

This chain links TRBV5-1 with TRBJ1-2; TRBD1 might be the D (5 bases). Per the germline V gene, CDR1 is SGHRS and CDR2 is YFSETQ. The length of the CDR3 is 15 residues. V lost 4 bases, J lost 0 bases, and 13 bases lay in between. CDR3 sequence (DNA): TGCGCCAGCAGCCCCTCGGGACTCACTAACTATGGCTACACCTTC. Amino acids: CASSPSGLTNYGYTF.

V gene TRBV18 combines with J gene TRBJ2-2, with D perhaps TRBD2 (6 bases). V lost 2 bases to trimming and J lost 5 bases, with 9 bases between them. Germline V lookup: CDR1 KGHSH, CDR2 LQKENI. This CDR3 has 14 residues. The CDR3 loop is CASSPVGGTGELFF. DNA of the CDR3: TGTGCCAGCTCACCAGTCGGAGGGACCGGGGAGCTGTTTTTT.

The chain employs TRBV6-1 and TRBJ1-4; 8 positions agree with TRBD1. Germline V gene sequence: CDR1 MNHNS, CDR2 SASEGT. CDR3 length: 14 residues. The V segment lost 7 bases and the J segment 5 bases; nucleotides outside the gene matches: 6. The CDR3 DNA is TGTGCCAGCAATGACGGACAGGGCAATGAAAAACTGTTTTTT. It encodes CASNDGQGNEKLFF.

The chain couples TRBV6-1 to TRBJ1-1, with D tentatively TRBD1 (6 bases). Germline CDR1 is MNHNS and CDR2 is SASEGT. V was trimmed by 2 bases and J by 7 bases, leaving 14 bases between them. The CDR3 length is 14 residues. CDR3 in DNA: TGTGCCAGCAGTGAAAGGGGGGGCATGAATGAAGCTTTCTTT. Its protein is CASSERGGMNEAFF.

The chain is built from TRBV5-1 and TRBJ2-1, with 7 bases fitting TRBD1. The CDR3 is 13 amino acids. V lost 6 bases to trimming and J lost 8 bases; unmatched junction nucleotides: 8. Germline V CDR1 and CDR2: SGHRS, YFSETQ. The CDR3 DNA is TGCGCCAGCAACCCAGGGGGTAGGGATGAGCAGTTCTTC. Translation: CASNPGGRDEQFF.

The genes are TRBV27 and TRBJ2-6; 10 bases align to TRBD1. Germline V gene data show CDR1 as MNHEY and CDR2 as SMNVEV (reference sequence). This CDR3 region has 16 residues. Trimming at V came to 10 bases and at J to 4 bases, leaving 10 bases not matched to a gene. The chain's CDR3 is CATKPGQGKGANVLTF. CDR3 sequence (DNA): TGTGCCACCAAACCGGGACAGGGGAAGGGGGCCAACGTCCTGACTTTC.

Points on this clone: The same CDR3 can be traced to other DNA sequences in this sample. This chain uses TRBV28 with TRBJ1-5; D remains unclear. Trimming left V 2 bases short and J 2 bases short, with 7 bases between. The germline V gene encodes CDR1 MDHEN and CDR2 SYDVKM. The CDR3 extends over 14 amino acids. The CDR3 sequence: CASSLLAGNQPQHF. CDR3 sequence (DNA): TGTGCCAGCAGTTTACTGGCGGGCAATCAGCCCCAGCATTTT.

The CDR3 loop is CAMRDSNNSPLHF. The DNA of the CDR3 is TGTGCCATGCGGGACAGCAATAATTCACCCCTCCACTTT. The chain recombines TRBV28 with TRBJ1-6; 7 positions match TRBD1. The CDR3 loop spans 13 amino acids. Germline trimming cut 10 bases from V and 5 bases from J; bases unmatched to any gene: 5. Germline CDR1 MDHEN, CDR2 SYDVKM.

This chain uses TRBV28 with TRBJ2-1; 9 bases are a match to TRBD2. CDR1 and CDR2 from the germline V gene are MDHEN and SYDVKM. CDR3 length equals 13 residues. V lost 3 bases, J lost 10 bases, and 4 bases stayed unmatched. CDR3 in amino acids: CASSFRSGGEQFF. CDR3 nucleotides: TGTGCCAGCAGTTTTCGCAGCGGGGGGGAGCAGTTCTTC.

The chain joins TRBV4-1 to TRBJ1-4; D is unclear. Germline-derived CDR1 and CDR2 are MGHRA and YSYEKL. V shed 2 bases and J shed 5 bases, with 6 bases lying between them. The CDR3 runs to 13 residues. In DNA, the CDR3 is TGCGCCAGCAGCCAATTGAGAAATGAAAAACTGTTTTTT. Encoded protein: CASSQLRNEKLFF.

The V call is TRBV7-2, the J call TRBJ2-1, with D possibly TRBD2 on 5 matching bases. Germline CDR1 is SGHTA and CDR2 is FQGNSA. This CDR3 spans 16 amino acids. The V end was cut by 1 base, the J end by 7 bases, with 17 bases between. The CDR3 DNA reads TGTGCCAGCAGCTTAGGAGTCGCCTCGGGGTGGAATGAGCAGTTCTTC. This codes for CASSLGVASGWNEQFF.

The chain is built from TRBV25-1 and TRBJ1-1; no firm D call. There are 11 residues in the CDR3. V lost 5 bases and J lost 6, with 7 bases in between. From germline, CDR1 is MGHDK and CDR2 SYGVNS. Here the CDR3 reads CASSFSSEAFF. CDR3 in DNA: TGTGCCAGCAGTTTTTCTTCTGAAGCTTTCTTT.

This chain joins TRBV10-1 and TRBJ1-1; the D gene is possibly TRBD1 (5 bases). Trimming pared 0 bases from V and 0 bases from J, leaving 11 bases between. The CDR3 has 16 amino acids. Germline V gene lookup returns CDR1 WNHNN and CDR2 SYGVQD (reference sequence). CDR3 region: CASSESGIGVNTEAFF. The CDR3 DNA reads TGCGCCAGCAGTGAGTCTGGGATAGGGGTGAACACTGAAGCTTTCTTT.

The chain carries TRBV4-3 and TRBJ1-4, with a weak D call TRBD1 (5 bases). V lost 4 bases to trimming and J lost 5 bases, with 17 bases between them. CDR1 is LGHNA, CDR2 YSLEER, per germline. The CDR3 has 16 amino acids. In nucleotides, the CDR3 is TGCGCCAGCAGCCGGGGTACTACAGGTGCCAATGAAAAACTGTTTTTT. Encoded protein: CASSRGTTGANEKLFF.

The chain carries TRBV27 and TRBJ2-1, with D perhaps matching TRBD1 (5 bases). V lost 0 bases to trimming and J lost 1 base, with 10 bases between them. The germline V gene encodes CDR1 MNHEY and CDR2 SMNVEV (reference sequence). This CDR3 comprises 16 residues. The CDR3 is CASSLSARASYNEQFF. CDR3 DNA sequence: TGTGCCAGCAGTTTATCGGCCAGGGCGTCCTACAATGAGCAGTTCTTC.

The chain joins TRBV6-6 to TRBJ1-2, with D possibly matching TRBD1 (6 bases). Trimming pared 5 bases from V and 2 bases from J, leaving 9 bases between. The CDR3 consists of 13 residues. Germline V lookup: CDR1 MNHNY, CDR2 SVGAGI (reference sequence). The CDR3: CASSHGQNYGYTF. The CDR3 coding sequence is TGTGCCAGCAGTCACGGACAGAACTATGGCTACACCTTC.

The CDR3 coding sequence is TGTGCCAGCAGCTTAGACCAGGGGTTTGGTGAGCAGTTCTTC. Protein product: CASSLDQGFGEQFF. The chain has TRBV11-2 and TRBJ2-1; D may be TRBD1 (6 bases). The CDR3 covers 14 residues. Trimming took off 0 bases at V and 9 bases at J, with 12 bases between the two ends. Germline assignment: CDR1 SGHAT and CDR2 FQNNGV.

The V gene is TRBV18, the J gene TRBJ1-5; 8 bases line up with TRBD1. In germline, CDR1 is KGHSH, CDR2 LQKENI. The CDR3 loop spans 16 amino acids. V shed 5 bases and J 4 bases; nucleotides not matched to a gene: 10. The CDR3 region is CASSTVTGGPNQPQHF. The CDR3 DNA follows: TGTGCCAGCTCAACAGTTACAGGGGGACCGAATCAGCCCCAGCATTTT.

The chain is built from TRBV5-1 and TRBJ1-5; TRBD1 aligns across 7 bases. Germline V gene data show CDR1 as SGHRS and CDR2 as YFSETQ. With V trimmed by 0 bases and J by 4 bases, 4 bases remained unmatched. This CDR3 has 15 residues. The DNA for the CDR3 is TGCGCCAGCAGCTTGGCCAGGGGGGTTAATCAGCCCCAGCATTTT. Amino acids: CASSLARGVNQPQHF.

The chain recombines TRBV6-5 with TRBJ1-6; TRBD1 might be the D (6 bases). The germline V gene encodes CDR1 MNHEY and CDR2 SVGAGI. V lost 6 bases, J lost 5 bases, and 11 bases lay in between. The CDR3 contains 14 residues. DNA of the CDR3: TGTGCCAGCAGACTTGACAGGAATAATTCACCCCTCCACTTT. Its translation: CASRLDRNNSPLHF.

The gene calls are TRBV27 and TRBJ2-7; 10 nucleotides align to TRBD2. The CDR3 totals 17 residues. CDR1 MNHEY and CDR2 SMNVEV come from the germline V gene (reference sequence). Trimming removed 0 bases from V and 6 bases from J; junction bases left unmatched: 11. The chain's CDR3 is CASSLSGSGGSASEQYV. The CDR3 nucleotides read TGTGCCAGCAGTTTATCAGGTAGCGGGGGGTCAGCAAGCGAGCAGTACGTC.

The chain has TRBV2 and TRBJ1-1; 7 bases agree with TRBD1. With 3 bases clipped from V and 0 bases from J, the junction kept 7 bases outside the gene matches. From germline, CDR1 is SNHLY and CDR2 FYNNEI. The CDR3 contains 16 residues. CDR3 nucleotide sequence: TGTGCCAGCAGTGACGACACAGGGGAGATGAACACTGAAGCTTTCTTT. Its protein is CASSDDTGEMNTEAFF.

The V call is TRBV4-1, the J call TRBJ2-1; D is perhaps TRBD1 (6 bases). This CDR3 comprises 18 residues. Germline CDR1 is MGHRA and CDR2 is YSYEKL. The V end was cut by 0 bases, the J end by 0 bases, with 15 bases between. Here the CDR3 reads CASSQDVRGHSSYNEQFF. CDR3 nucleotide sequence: TGCGCCAGCAGCCAAGATGTCCGGGGACACAGCTCCTACAATGAGCAGTTCTTC.

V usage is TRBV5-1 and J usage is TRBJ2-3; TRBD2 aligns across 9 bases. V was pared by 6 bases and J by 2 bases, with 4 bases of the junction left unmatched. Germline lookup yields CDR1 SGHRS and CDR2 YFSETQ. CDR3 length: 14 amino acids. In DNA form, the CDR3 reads TGCGCCAGCAACCCGGGACTAGCCACAGATACGCAGTATTTT. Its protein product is CASNPGLATDTQYF.

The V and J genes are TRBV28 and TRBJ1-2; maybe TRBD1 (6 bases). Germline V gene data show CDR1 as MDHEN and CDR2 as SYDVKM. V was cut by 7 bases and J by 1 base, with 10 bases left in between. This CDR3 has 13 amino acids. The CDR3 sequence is CASTLQGNYGYTF. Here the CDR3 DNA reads TGTGCCAGCACGTTACAGGGTAACTATGGCTACACCTTC.

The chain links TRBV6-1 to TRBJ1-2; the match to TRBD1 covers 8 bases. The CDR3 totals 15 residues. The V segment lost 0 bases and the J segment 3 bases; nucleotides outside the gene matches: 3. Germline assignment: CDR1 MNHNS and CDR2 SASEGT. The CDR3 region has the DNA TGTGCCAGCAGTGAAGCGATCAGGGGGCACTATGGCTACACCTTC. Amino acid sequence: CASSEAIRGHYGYTF.

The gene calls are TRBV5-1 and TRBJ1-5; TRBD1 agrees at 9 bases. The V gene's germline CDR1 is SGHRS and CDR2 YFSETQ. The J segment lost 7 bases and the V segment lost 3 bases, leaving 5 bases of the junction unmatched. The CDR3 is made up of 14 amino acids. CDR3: CASSWTGVGQPQHF. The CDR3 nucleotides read TGCGCCAGCAGCTGGACAGGGGTAGGCCAGCCCCAGCATTTT.